The 16 T cell receptor beta chains in this list originate from one sample, sequenced in a study of cytomegalovirus exposure and HLA in healthy donors. It was with 60 Vbeta and 13 Jbeta primers that the PCR ran. Method: immunoSEQ multiplex PCR; TCRdb's copy keeps in-frame clones and lacks some. The sample has 85,000 to 100,000 clones; 64% are singletons. The material sequenced was PBMCs. All receptors come from a man aged 60-69 years in good health and CMV-seronegative.

This clone turned up a few times. The CDR3 region has the DNA TGTGCCAGCAGTCGAGGACAGGGGCTTGGCTACACCTTC. This encodes CASSRGQGLGYTF. The chain employs TRBV5-6 and TRBJ1-2; 9 bases map to TRBD1. The CDR3 has 13 residues. V shed 5 bases and J 7 bases; nucleotides not matched to a gene: 6. Germline-derived CDR1 and CDR2 are SGHDT and YYEEEE.

The J gene is TRBJ2-7, the V gene TRBV2, with TRBD1 identical over 7 bases. From germline, CDR1 is SNHLY and CDR2 FYNNEI. The CDR3 spans 14 residues. The trim removed 4 bases at V and 2 bases at J, leaving 5 bases unmatched. CDR3 region: CASSATGHPYEQYF. CDR3 bases: TGTGCCAGCAGTGCGACAGGGCACCCCTACGAGCAGTACTTC.

The chain has TRBV2 and TRBJ2-1, with D possibly being TRBD2 (6 bases). Trimming stripped 6 bases from V and 0 bases from J, with 12 bases between. Germline V gene data show CDR1 as SNHLY and CDR2 as FYNNEI. CDR3 length: 15 amino acids. CDR3 sequence reads: CASRLAESSYNEQFF. CDR3 sequence (DNA): TGTGCCAGCAGATTAGCGGAGAGCTCCTACAATGAGCAGTTCTTC.

V is TRBV29-1 and J is TRBJ2-7; D may be TRBD1 (6 bases). CDR3 length equals 14 residues. Germline lookup yields CDR1 SQVTM and CDR2 ANQGSEA. Trimming pared 6 bases from V and 0 bases from J, leaving 15 bases between. As DNA, the CDR3 is TGCAGCGTATTCTTAACAGGGTTCTCCTACGAGCAGTACTTC. It encodes CSVFLTGFSYEQYF.

The J gene is TRBJ2-3, the V gene TRBV27; D unresolved. The CDR3 extends over 13 amino acids. CDR1 and CDR2 from the germline V gene are MNHEY and SMNVEV (reference sequence). V was clipped by 8 bases and J by 8 bases, with 17 bases between them. CDR3 sequence (DNA): TGTGCCAGCTCCTCCGGCTCTCCGGGTACGCAGTATTTT. Translating gives CASSSGSPGTQYF.

V and J are TRBV27 and TRBJ1-1, with a tentative D call TRBD1 (5 bases). Germline assignment: CDR1 MNHEY and CDR2 SMNVEV (reference sequence). V was cut by 2 bases and J by 2 bases, with 9 bases left in between. CDR3 length equals 14 residues. This CDR3 is CASSLKGRNTEAFF. The CDR3 nucleotides are TGTGCCAGCAGTTTAAAGGGGCGTAACACTGAAGCTTTCTTT.

This clone was detected a few times. The V and J genes are TRBV5-5 and TRBJ1-1, with 7 bases matching TRBD1. The length of the CDR3 is 16 residues. In germline, CDR1 is SGHKS, CDR2 YYEKEE (reference sequence). V lost 2 bases to trimming and J lost 2 bases; unmatched junction nucleotides: 9. CDR3 sequence: CASSLTRQGDNTEAFF. CDR3 nucleotides: TGTGCCAGCAGCTTAACTCGACAGGGAGATAACACTGAAGCTTTCTTT.

J is TRBJ2-7 and V is TRBV6-5; D is perhaps TRBD1 (5 bases). The germline CDR1 and CDR2 sequences are MNHEY and SVGAGI. The CDR3 contains 13 residues. V was shortened by 4 bases and J by 0 bases, with 7 bases between the two germline ends. The CDR3 sequence is CASSSQDSYEQYF. In DNA, the CDR3 is TGTGCCAGCAGTTCACAGGACTCCTACGAGCAGTACTTC.

This clone was recorded many times. V is TRBV10-2 and J is TRBJ2-3; maybe TRBD2 (5 bases). The V end was cut by 5 bases, the J end by 0 bases, with 6 bases between. The CDR3 has 13 residues. CDR1 and CDR2 from the germline V gene are WSHSY and SAAADI. This CDR3 is CASSTGSTDTQYF. The CDR3 nucleotides are TGCGCCAGCAGTACGGGGAGCACAGATACGCAGTATTTT.

The chain employs TRBV5-4 and TRBJ1-6, with unresolved D. V was shortened by 4 bases and J by 5 bases, with 4 bases between the two germline ends. CDR1 is SGHNT and CDR2 is YYREEE in the germline V gene (reference sequence). The length of the CDR3 is 12 residues. In nucleotides, the CDR3 is TGTGCCAGCAGCCTACATAATTCACCCCTCCACTTT. Encoded protein: CASSLHNSPLHF.

The chain is built from TRBV5-1 and TRBJ2-6, with TRBD1 matching 7 bases. V shed 2 bases and J 0 bases; nucleotides not matched to a gene: 5. The CDR3 has 17 amino acids. Per the germline V gene, CDR1 is SGHRS and CDR2 is YFSETQ. In DNA form, the CDR3 reads TGCGCCAGCAGCTTAACCGGGACAGCCTCTGGGGCCAACGTCCTGACTTTC. It encodes CASSLTGTASGANVLTF. Together with reference TRBV5-1 and TRBJ2-6, the CDR3 gives the full variable domain: KAGVTQTPRYLIKTRGQQVTLSCSPISGHRSVSWYQQTPGQGLQFLFEYFSETQRNKGNFPGRFSGRQFSNSRSEMNVSTLELGDSALYLCASSLTGTASGANVLTFGAGSRLTVL.

On this clone itself: The junction shows a germline mismatch at one end, possibly a read error. The CDR3 loop is CASSSGNSEIQYF. The CDR3 coding sequence is TGCGCCAGCAGCTCCGGGAATTCGGAGATCCAGTACTTC. The V gene is TRBV5-1, the J gene TRBJ2-5; possible D gene TRBD2, 5 bases. Germline CDR1 reads SGHRS; CDR2 reads YFSETQ. The CDR3 contains 13 residues.

J is TRBJ1-4 and V is TRBV19; D remains unclear. Germline-derived CDR1 and CDR2 are LNHDA and SQIVND (reference sequence). V was clipped by 5 bases and J by 5 bases, with 9 bases between them. This CDR3 has 13 amino acids. CDR3 bases: TGTGCCAGTAGTCAGTTAAAAAATGAAAAACTGTTTTTT. Protein: CASSQLKNEKLFF. Filled out from reference TRBV19 and TRBJ1-4, the complete variable domain reads DGGITQSPKYLFRKEGQNVTLSCEQNLNHDAMYWYRQDPGQGLRLIYYSQIVNDFQKGDIAEGYSVSREKKESFPLTVTSAQKNPTAFYLCASSQLKNEKLFFGSGTQLSVL.

This chain links TRBV28 with TRBJ2-5, with a weak D call TRBD1 (7 bases). Germline CDR1 MDHEN, CDR2 SYDVKM. V dropped 5 bases and J dropped 3 bases, with 16 bases sitting between them. The CDR3 sequence is 15 residues long. In DNA form, the CDR3 reads TGTGCCAGCAGTGGGCGCGGGACAGTAAAAGAGACCCAGTACTTC. This sequence encodes CASSGRGTVKETQYF.

V gene TRBV5-1 combines with J gene TRBJ1-2, with 8 positions matching TRBD1. This CDR3 comprises 15 residues. Unmatched junction bases numbered 6, after V lost 0 bases and J lost 5 bases. In germline, CDR1 is SGHRS, CDR2 YFSETQ. CDR3 DNA: TGCGCCAGCAGCTTGGCTCTGGACAGGGTGTATGGCTACACCTTC. Translated, it gives CASSLALDRVYGYTF.

The chain couples TRBV2 to TRBJ2-3, with D possibly TRBD1 on 6 matching bases. Germline V gene sequence: CDR1 SNHLY, CDR2 FYNNEI. Deletions cut 6 bases from V and 5 bases from J, with 9 bases between. This CDR3 comprises 12 residues. CDR3 bases: TGTGCCAGCAGGCCACAGGGAGATACGCAGTATTTT. This translates into CASRPQGDTQYF.